This section outlines one T cell receptor (beta chain) sequence together with its context. Sequencing used immunoSEQ multiplex PCR; TCRdb keeps in-frame clones, though not all of them. The sample lists nearly 350,000 clones, approximately 90% occurring once. After removal of 6 bases from V and 6 bases from J, the junction contained 6 bases not matched to a gene. This CDR3 spans 13 amino acids. These data are taken from a study of blood T cell repertoires in COVID-19. The specimen was peripheral blood. V is TRBV12-3 or TRBV12-4 and J is TRBJ1-2, with 8 bases that match TRBD1. This receptor was taken from a woman in her late teens or twenties who had recovered from COVID-19. Written as DNA, the CDR3 is TGTGCCAGCAGCCGGAGACAGGGGCATGGCTACACCTTC. It translates to CASSRRQGHGYTF.